Listed below are T cell receptor beta chains from one sample, sequenced in a study of cytomegalovirus exposure and HLA in healthy donors. Assay used: immunoSEQ multiplex PCR; TCRdb lists only in-frame clones, some missing. The sample includes around 130,000 clones, 60% to 85% seen only once; the top ten take roughly 3.1%. Sequenced: PBMCs. These receptors all stem from a man aged 25 to 40 in good health and CMV-seronegative. The CDR3 runs from the conserved cysteine through the conserved F or W. Each record gives: D gene, V gene, J gene, clone size, CDR3 DNA, CDR3 protein. The D gene is left open where the match is weak. The listing skips clone size in some rows; elsewhere it reads once, few, many or a size class.

TRBD1	TRBV7-2	TRBJ2-7	-	TGTGCCAGCAGCTTCGGACAGGCCTACGACCAGTACTTC	CASSFGQAYDQYF
-	TRBV19	TRBJ2-7	-	TGTGCCAGTAGTTCGGACTACCGTGCGCAGTACTTC	CASSSDYRAQYF
-	TRBV19	TRBJ2-2	-	TGTGCCAGTAGTAAACACAGGGACACCGGGGAGCTGTTTTTT	CASSKHRDTGELFF
-	TRBV7-9	TRBJ2-3	-	TGTGCCACCCGAGTGACAGATACGCAGTATTTT	CATRVTDTQYF
TRBD1	TRBV19	TRBJ1-5	-	TGTGCCAGTAGTGGTCGCCGGGACAGGGGGTATCAGCCCCAGCATTTT	CASSGRRDRGYQPQHF
TRBD1	TRBV30	TRBJ1-1	-	TGTGCCTGGAGTCGGCAAGGGTACAGGGGGCTCACTGAAGCTTTCTTT	CAWSRQGYRGLTEAFF
TRBD2	TRBV18	TRBJ2-7	-	TGTGCCAGCTCAAACGGACTAGCGGGAGTCAACGAGCAGTACTTC	CASSNGLAGVNEQYF
-	TRBV4-2	TRBJ1-2	few	TGTGCCAGCAGCCGGGGAGGGGAGGTATATGGCTACACCTTC	CASSRGGEVYGYTF
-	TRBV18	TRBJ2-7	-	TGTGCCAGCTCACCAATTCCAGGCGAGCAGTACTTC	CASSPIPGEQYF
TRBD2	TRBV7-3	TRBJ2-7	-	TGTGCCAGCAGCTTAAACGCGGGGGGAAACGAGCAGTACTTC	CASSLNAGGNEQYF
-	TRBV4-2	TRBJ2-3	-	TGTGCCAGCAGCCAAGTTGGCGGGATCCCAGATACGCAGTATTTT	CASSQVGGIPDTQYF
TRBD2	TRBV5-1	TRBJ2-3	-	TGCGCCAGCACCATAGCGGGCGCCATCACAGATACGCAGTATTTT	CASTIAGAITDTQYF